Detailed here is one T cell receptor beta chain. Assay version v3.0 of immunoSEQ was used, and it was run at survey level. TCRdb's table, derived via immunoSEQ multiplex PCR, lists solely in-frame clones and lacks some. The sample carries tens of thousands of clones, 87% recorded once. Germline assignment: CDR1 MGHRA and CDR2 YSYEKL. Trimming removed 3 bases from V and 3 bases from J, with 15 bases in between. The CDR3 has 16 residues. These data belong to a study of long-term antiretroviral therapy in people with HIV. The material sequenced was unsorted PBMCs, taken 1.1 years after starting antiretroviral therapy. The origin of this receptor is a man between 18 and 29 years old with HIV. The V and J genes are TRBV4-1 and TRBJ1-3, with TRBD1 as a possible D gene (5 bases). CDR3 region: CASSQGVIRFGNTIYF. CDR3 coding DNA: TGCGCCAGCAGCCAGGGGGTTATCAGATTTGGAAACACCATATATTTT.